The entry below describes one T cell receptor (beta chain). What antigen it recognizes has not been identified. No per-base quality is available; no much larger clone lies one base away. This entry is derived from a study of identifying expanded T cells in peripheral blood (dated by TCRdb to the late 2010s). About the study as a whole: Technical replicates were generated by sequencing separate aliquots of the same genomic DNA pool, with four replicates compared pairwise.

The germline V gene sets CDR1 to LGHNA and CDR2 to YSLEER. The germline ends are 8 bases apart after V is trimmed by 1 base and J by 4 bases. There are 13 amino acids in the CDR3, from cysteine to phenylalanine inclusive. The kept DNA is CDR3 alone, 39 bases in frame from the first base. The paper as a whole reports these results and caveats: The binomial model flagged approximately 1.2 differentially abundant clones between technical replicates, compared with 15 to 17 over approximately two weeks and approximately 18 over roughly 4 weeks. Across all healthy donors, variance in clone template counts between approximately two-week samples was found to increase significantly with total template count. Across all healthy-donor time intervals, the beta-binomial model significantly lowered both the number of clones called differentially abundant and the false-positive rate. The authors expected that over much longer intervals, such as months to years, biological variance in healthy repertoires might increase even further.

No immune events such as infections were documented for the healthy donors during the collection period. Blood repertoires from healthy donors were used as a training cohort for calibrating time-dependent variance in a beta-binomial model of differential abundance of T-cell clones. The training cohort was composed of roughly 10 healthy donors, 3 female and 7 male. On average the donors were approximately 43 years old, and their ages spanned about 25 to 64 years. Whole blood, obtained from a commercial supplier, was collected from each healthy donor at three time points spaced roughly 14 days apart. For immunosequencing, genomic DNA was extracted from whole blood that had not been sorted. TCRbeta CDR3 regions were profiled with the immunoSEQ Assay using bias-controlled multiplex PCR amplification of genomic DNA. Under the source paper's analysis protocol: The absolute abundance of each unique TCRbeta CDR3 region was quantified after sequences were collapsed and filtered. Differential abundance was tested with two models: a binomial (Fisher-equivalent) model and a beta-binomial model that adds time-dependent variance fitted from healthy donors. Clones with fewer than 5 combined templates were removed, and differential abundance was called for clones with a Benjamini-Hochberg FDR below 0.01. Beta-binomial variance was modeled as a function of total template count across the two samples using the form v = (b*log(k)+a)^2. TCRdb retrieved this table from immuneACCESS and kept in-frame rearrangements only. Not all clones are present; in checked studies, unresolved V genes account for under half, and no reason is known for the remainder. V, J and clone size were drawn from that table, and D and trimming were deduced from the DNA. The sample records about 86,000 clones, around 83% of which are singletons. Around 4.5% of the sample is held by the ten biggest clonotypes.

The sample comprised blood. Rearrangement joined TRBV4-3 to TRBJ2-7; the D gene assignment is ambiguous. The receptor was derived from a person between 18 and 75 years old in good health. The CDR3 reads as follows: CASSQGSGYEQYF. Here is the DNA: TGCGCCAGCAGCCAAGGGTCAGGTTACGAGCAGTACTTC.